The sequence of this T cell receptor beta chain was determined in a study of cytomegalovirus exposure and HLA in healthy donors. V lost 5 bases to trimming and J lost 3 bases, with 19 bases between them. The CDR3 consists of 16 residues. CDR1 is SGHVS, CDR2 FQNEAQ, per germline. PCR amplification relied on 60 Vbeta primers (plus 13 Jbeta primers). The assay was immunoSEQ multiplex PCR, and TCRdb's table has in-frame clones only and misses some. The table has 130,000 or so clones, 70% to 80% seen once. The sample comprised PBMCs. This receptor was obtained from a woman aged 60-75 years in good health and CMV-seronegative. This chain links TRBV7-8 with TRBJ1-1; D possibly corresponds to TRBD1 (6 bases). CDR3 protein: CASSASVTGSDTEAFF. The CDR3 nucleotides read TGTGCCAGCAGCGCGTCGGTGACAGGTTCTGACACTGAAGCTTTCTTT.